This T cell receptor (beta chain) came from a study of glioma-infiltrating T cells after dendritic cell vaccination. The length of the CDR3 is 13 residues. CDR1 is MNHNS and CDR2 is SASEGT in the germline V gene. The V and J ends lost 8 bases and 4 bases, in that order; junction bases with no gene match: 2. The primer mix had 60 V beta and 13 J beta primers. TCRdb's table, derived via immunoSEQ multiplex PCR, lists solely in-frame clones and lacks some. The sample records some 24,000 clones, approximately 89% being singletons. Whole-study findings and limits: Higher pretreatment TIL content predicted longer progression-free time and survival.

For this clone: Its antigen is as yet unknown.

Time point given: after dendritic cell vaccination, including at tumor progression/relapse. PBMC sampling occurred before vaccination, two weeks after the third dose, and at progression. This specimen consisted of blood, obtained after dendritic cell vaccination. The chain couples TRBV6-1 to TRBJ1-4, with 9 nucleotides matching TRBD1. This sequence originates from a human donor with glioblastoma. The CDR3 protein is CASDRGYNEKLFF. The CDR3 DNA sequence: TGTGCCAGCGACAGGGGGTATAATGAAAAACTGTTTTTT.